These 20 T cell receptor beta chains originate from one sample sequenced in a study of blood T cell repertoires in COVID-19. Using immunoSEQ multiplex PCR, the repertoire was profiled, and TCRdb retains in-frame clones only, with some absent. The sample has about 86,000 clones; around 87% are singletons. The sample was peripheral blood. The origin of the receptors is a human donor in a cohort sampled during active COVID-19.

The genes are TRBV3-1 (or the pseudogene TRBV3-2) and TRBJ2-5; D is ambiguous. The CDR3 runs to 11 residues. Trimming shortened V by 5 bases and J by 2 bases, and 3 bases separated the two germline ends. From germline, CDR1 is LGHDT and CDR2 YNNKEL (reference sequence). The CDR3 nucleotides read TGTGCCAGCAGCACACAAGAGACCCAGTACTTC. It specifies CASSTQETQYF.

V is TRBV6-5 and J is TRBJ2-7; weak D call: TRBD2 (5 bases). Trimming stripped 6 bases from V and 5 bases from J, with 14 bases between. The CDR3 length is 13 residues. The germline V gene encodes CDR1 MNHEY and CDR2 SVGAGI. CDR3 protein: CASRRVRSHEQYF. The DNA for the CDR3 is TGTGCCAGCAGGAGGGTTCGAAGCCACGAGCAGTACTTC.

This CDR3 reads CASSPRTGGGYEQYF. Written as DNA, the CDR3 is TGTGCCAGCAGCCCGCGGACAGGGGGCGGCTACGAGCAGTACTTC. The rearrangement joins TRBV11-2 to TRBJ2-7; 11 bases fit TRBD1. The germline CDR1 and CDR2 sequences are SGHAT and FQNNGV. The CDR3 totals 15 residues. The J segment lost 3 bases and the V segment lost 5 bases, leaving 6 bases of the junction unmatched. The full variable domain, in which reference TRBV11-2 and TRBJ2-7 provide the parts outside the CDR3, is EAGVAQSPRYKIIEKRQSVAFWCNPISGHATLYWYQQILGQGPKLLIQFQNNGVVDDSQLPKDRFSAERLKGVDSTLKIQPAKLEDSAVYLCASSPRTGGGYEQYFGPGTRLTVT.

The chain employs TRBV6-1 and TRBJ1-4; TRBD1 might be the D (6 bases). CDR1 is MNHNS and CDR2 is SASEGT in the germline V gene. V lost 2 bases and J lost 2, with 15 bases in between. The CDR3 has 17 residues. CDR3 sequence: CASSESGQGRTNEKLFF. Written as DNA, the CDR3 is TGTGCCAGCAGTGAATCGGGGCAGGGGCGGACTAATGAAAAACTGTTTTTT.

This clone was seen once. The DNA for the CDR3 is TGTGCCAGCAGGCAACAGGGGGCGACCTATAATTCACCCCTCCACTTT. It specifies CASRQQGATYNSPLHF. The chain links TRBV2 to TRBJ1-6; 9 bases are a match to TRBD1. J was trimmed by 2 bases and V by 6 bases; bases with no gene match: 5. CDR1 SNHLY and CDR2 FYNNEI come from the germline V gene. The CDR3 spans 16 residues.

This chain joins TRBV18 and TRBJ2-7; 7 nucleotides line up with TRBD1. Germline CDR1 reads KGHSH; CDR2 reads LQKENI. The CDR3 has 16 residues. V shed 2 bases and J 5 bases; nucleotides not matched to a gene: 12. For the CDR3, the DNA is TGTGCCAGCTCACCATTGCCCAGGGGGAATGGGAACGAGCAGTACTTC. It is translated as CASSPLPRGNGNEQYF.

In its sample, this clone was seen many times. This chain links TRBV5-1 with TRBJ2-5; D remains unclear. Trimming took off 0 bases at V and 3 bases at J, with 9 bases between the two ends. CDR3 length: 14 amino acids. Per germline, CDR1 SGHRS and CDR2 YFSETQ. DNA for the CDR3: TGCGCCAGCAGCTTGGTTGCAGGTAAAGAGACCCAGTACTTC. This codes for CASSLVAGKETQYF.

This clone has a single count. The V and J genes are TRBV5-1 and TRBJ1-3; possibly TRBD1 for D (5 bases). This CDR3 region has 16 residues. V lost 0 bases, J lost 0 bases, and 10 bases lay in between. Germline V lookup: CDR1 SGHRS, CDR2 YFSETQ. CDR3 coding DNA: TGCGCCAGCAGCTTGGCGATGGGACTCTCTGGAAACACCATATATTTT. Protein sequence: CASSLAMGLSGNTIYF.

This sequence joins TRBV9 and TRBJ1-2; TRBD1 matches 7 bases. This CDR3 is built from 12 residues. CDR1 is SGDLS, CDR2 YYNGEE, per germline. With 3 bases clipped from V and 7 bases from J, the junction kept 3 bases outside the gene matches. CDR3 sequence (DNA): TGTGCCAGCAGCGGCGACAGGGCTGGCTACACCTTC. It translates to CASSGDRAGYTF.

The CDR3 loop is CAWSVLGDTQYF. The CDR3 nucleotides are TGTGCCTGGAGTGTACTCGGGGATACGCAGTATTTT. This chain connects TRBV30 to TRBJ2-3; unclear D gene. CDR3 length: 12 amino acids. Trimming removed 0 bases at V and 6 bases at J, with 7 bases between. Germline V gene lookup returns CDR1 GTSNPN and CDR2 SVGIG (reference sequence).

The chain recombines TRBV24-1 with TRBJ2-5, with 8 bases lining up with TRBD2. Per germline, CDR1 KGHDR and CDR2 SFDVKD. CDR3 length equals 15 residues. With 1 base clipped from V and 4 bases from J, the junction kept 4 bases outside the gene matches. For the CDR3, the DNA is TGTGCCACCAGTGATTTATACGGGGGGGGAGAGACCCAGTACTTC. This sequence encodes CATSDLYGGGETQYF.

This clone was observed a handful of times. CDR3 DNA: TGTGCCAGCATCAGTGGGGGGTCCTCTGGAAACACCATATATTTT. Protein product: CASISGGSSGNTIYF. The chain is built from TRBV28 and TRBJ1-3; possibly TRBD1 for D (5 bases). The CDR3 runs to 15 residues. Germline assignment: CDR1 MDHEN and CDR2 SYDVKM. The V and J ends lost 7 bases and 0 bases respectively, with 13 bases between them.

The J gene is TRBJ2-5, the V gene TRBV12-3 or TRBV12-4; 7 positions match TRBD2. J gave up 5 bases and V 6 bases, and 6 bases lay outside the gene matches. CDR3 length: 13 residues. CDR3 bases: TGTGCCAGCAGACGGACTAGTGGGGAGACCCAGTACTTC. This sequence encodes CASRRTSGETQYF.

The rearrangement joins TRBV18 to TRBJ2-3; 8 nucleotides agree with TRBD2. V gave up 6 bases and J gave up 3 bases; unmatched junction bases: 2. This CDR3 is built from 13 residues. Germline CDR1 reads KGHSH; CDR2 reads LQKENI. The CDR3 nucleotides are TGTGCCAGCTCCGTAGCGGGGACAGATACGCAGTATTTT. Its translation: CASSVAGTDTQYF.

The V gene is TRBV3-1 (or the pseudogene TRBV3-2), the J gene TRBJ2-1; TRBD2 agrees at 10 bases. V lost 1 base to trimming and J lost 7 bases; unmatched junction nucleotides: 4. In germline, CDR1 is LGHDT, CDR2 YNNKEL (reference sequence). The CDR3 loop spans 15 amino acids. The CDR3 bases are TGTGCCAGCAGCCAAGTAGCGGGAGGTCTGAATGAGCAGTTCTTC. It codes for CASSQVAGGLNEQFF.

The rearrangement uses TRBV4-1 and TRBJ2-7; 9 bases are shared with TRBD1. CDR3 length: 16 residues. In germline, CDR1 is MGHRA, CDR2 YSYEKL. V trimming: 1 base; J trimming: 4 bases; junction bases outside the gene matches: 8. This chain's CDR3 is CASSQGDRAGVYEQYF. As DNA, the CDR3 is TGCGCCAGCAGCCAAGGGGACAGGGCAGGAGTATACGAGCAGTACTTC.

V is TRBV18 and J is TRBJ2-1, with unresolved D. The CDR3 has 16 residues. V gave up 6 bases and J gave up 0 bases, with 15 bases separating them. Germline V lookup: CDR1 KGHSH, CDR2 LQKENI. The CDR3 is CASSPPSSFSYNEQFF. The CDR3 DNA reads TGTGCCAGCTCCCCTCCCTCTTCCTTCTCCTACAATGAGCAGTTCTTC.

This clone showed up just once. V is TRBV6-6 and J is TRBJ2-1; D call uncertain. CDR3 length: 11 residues. V was clipped by 6 bases and J by 9 bases, with 9 bases between them. The germline CDR1 and CDR2 sequences are MNHNY and SVGAGI (reference sequence). The CDR3 sequence: CASSLYGEQFF. CDR3 bases: TGTGCCAGCAGCCTCTATGGTGAGCAGTTCTTC.

The rearrangement uses TRBV28 and TRBJ1-5, with TRBD1 matching 8 bases. This CDR3 comprises 14 residues. Trimming at V came to 7 bases and at J to 7 bases, leaving 9 bases not matched to a gene. Germline CDR1 reads MDHEN; CDR2 reads SYDVKM. For the CDR3, the DNA is TGTGCCAGCATACGACAGGGGCAAGGACAGCCCCAGCATTTT. It specifies CASIRQGQGQPQHF.

The chain recombines TRBV11-3 with TRBJ2-1; 8 bases line up with TRBD2. Trimming cost V 0 bases and J 3 bases; bases outside gene matches: 7. CDR3 length: 17 amino acids. Per germline, CDR1 SGHNT and CDR2 YENEEA. The CDR3 region has the DNA TGTGCCAGCAGCTTAGATTCCGGACTAGCAGGCTACAATGAGCAGTTCTTC. Its protein is CASSLDSGLAGYNEQFF.